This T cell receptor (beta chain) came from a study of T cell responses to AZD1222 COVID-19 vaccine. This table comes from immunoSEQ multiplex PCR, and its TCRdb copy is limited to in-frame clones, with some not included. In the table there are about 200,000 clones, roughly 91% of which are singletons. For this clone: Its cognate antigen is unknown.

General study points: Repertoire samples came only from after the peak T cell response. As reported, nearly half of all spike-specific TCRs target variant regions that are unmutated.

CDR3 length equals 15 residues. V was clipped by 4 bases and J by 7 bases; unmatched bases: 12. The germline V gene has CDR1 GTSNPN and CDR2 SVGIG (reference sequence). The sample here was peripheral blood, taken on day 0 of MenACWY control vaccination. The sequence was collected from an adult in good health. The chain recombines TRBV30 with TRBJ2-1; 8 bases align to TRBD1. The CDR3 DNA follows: TGTGCCTGGACCCAAGGGCAGGGGGCTCTAAATGAGCAGTTCTTC. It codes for CAWTQGQGALNEQFF.